The 7 T cell receptor beta chains below come from one sample, sequenced in a study of cytomegalovirus exposure and HLA in healthy donors. The PCR employed 60 Vbeta primers together with 13 Jbeta primers. Repertoires were generated with immunoSEQ multiplex PCR, while TCRdb's copy carries only in-frame clones and drops some. The sample has about 160,000 clones, 82% seen once. The sample taken for sequencing was PBMCs. These receptors came from a girl aged 10-17 years in good health and CMV-seropositive.

V and J are TRBV19 and TRBJ2-7; D perhaps matches TRBD2 (6 bases). Trimming stripped 0 bases from V and 0 bases from J, with 15 bases between. The germline V gene has CDR1 LNHDA and CDR2 SQIVND (reference sequence). The CDR3 sequence is 17 residues long. The CDR3 reads CASSIDGPAGPSYEQYF. CDR3 DNA sequence: TGTGCCAGTAGTATAGATGGGCCAGCGGGTCCCTCCTACGAGCAGTACTTC.

Written as DNA, the CDR3 is TGTGCCATCAGTGAGTCGATAGGGGCTGGGGCCAACGTCCTGACTTTC. Translating it yields CAISESIGAGANVLTF. V usage is TRBV10-3 and J usage is TRBJ2-6; D perhaps matches TRBD1 (5 bases). Per the germline V gene, CDR1 is ENHRY and CDR2 is SYGVKD. This CDR3 is 16 amino acids long. V lost 0 bases and J 2 bases, leaving 8 bases between the germline ends.

The rearrangement joins TRBV5-1 to TRBJ1-1; 8 positions match TRBD1. The germline CDR1 and CDR2 sequences are SGHRS and YFSETQ. The junction had 9 bases not matched to a gene; V was cut back by 0 bases and J by 8 bases. The length of the CDR3 is 15 residues. In DNA, the CDR3 is TGCGCCAGCAGCTTGGCGGACAGGGATATGGTAGAAGCTTTCTTT. Translation gives CASSLADRDMVEAFF.

The V gene is TRBV7-2, the J gene TRBJ2-7; 8 bases match TRBD2. V was pared by 3 bases and J by 2 bases, with 3 bases of the junction left unmatched. CDR3 length equals 14 residues. Germline V lookup: CDR1 SGHTA, CDR2 FQGNSA. The CDR3 protein is CASSLIAGTYEQYF. As DNA, the CDR3 is TGTGCCAGCAGCTTGATAGCGGGGACCTACGAGCAGTACTTC.

The chain carries TRBV9 and TRBJ2-1; 9 nucleotides match TRBD1. Germline CDR1 reads SGDLS; CDR2 reads YYNGEE. This CDR3 has 17 residues. V shed 3 bases and J 9 bases; nucleotides not matched to a gene: 16. CDR3 sequence (DNA): TGTGCCAGCAGCGCCCCCTTACAGGGGGCAGGAGATGGTGAGCAGTTCTTC. It encodes CASSAPLQGAGDGEQFF. Full variable domain (remainder filled in from reference TRBV9 and TRBJ2-1): DSGVTQTPKHLITATGQRVTLRCSPRSGDLSVYWYQQSLDQGLQFLIQYYNGEERAKGNILERFSAQQFPDLHSELNLSSLELGDSALYFCASSAPLQGAGDGEQFFGPGTRLTVL.

This clone was observed once. The V and J genes are TRBV5-4 and TRBJ2-1, with D perhaps TRBD2 (6 bases). Trimming pared 0 bases from V and 0 bases from J, leaving 16 bases between. This CDR3 spans 18 amino acids. The germline V gene has CDR1 SGHNT and CDR2 YYREEE (reference sequence). CDR3 nucleotides: TGTGCCAGCAGCTTGGTTGGTAGCGGAGCTTACTCCTACAATGAGCAGTTCTTC. It codes for CASSLVGSGAYSYNEQFF.

The chain joins TRBV28 to TRBJ2-7; a weak D match, TRBD1 (6 bases). V lost 4 bases and J 0 bases, leaving 16 bases between the germline ends. Germline V CDR1 and CDR2: MDHEN, SYDVKM. The CDR3 is made up of 16 amino acids. This CDR3 reads CASSSPGHESSYEQYF. The CDR3 nucleotides read TGTGCCAGCAGTTCACCGGGACATGAAAGCTCCTACGAGCAGTACTTC.